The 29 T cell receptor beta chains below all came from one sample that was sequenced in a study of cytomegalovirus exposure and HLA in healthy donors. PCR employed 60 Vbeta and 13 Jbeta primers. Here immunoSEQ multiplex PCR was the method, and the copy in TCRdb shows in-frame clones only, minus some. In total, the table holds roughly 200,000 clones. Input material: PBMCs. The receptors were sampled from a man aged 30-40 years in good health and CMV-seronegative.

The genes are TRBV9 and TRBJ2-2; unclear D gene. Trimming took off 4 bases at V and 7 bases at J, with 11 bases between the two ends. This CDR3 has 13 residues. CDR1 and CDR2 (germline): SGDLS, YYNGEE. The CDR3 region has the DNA TGTGCCAGCAGCACCCCTGGCGGCGGGGAGCTGTTTTTT. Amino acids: CASSTPGGGELFF.

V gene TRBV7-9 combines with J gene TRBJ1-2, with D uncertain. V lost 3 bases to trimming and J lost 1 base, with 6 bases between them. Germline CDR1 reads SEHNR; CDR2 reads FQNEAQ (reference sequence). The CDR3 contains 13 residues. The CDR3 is CASSFLVNYGYTF. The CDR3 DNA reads TGTGCCAGCAGCTTTCTTGTTAACTATGGCTACACCTTC.

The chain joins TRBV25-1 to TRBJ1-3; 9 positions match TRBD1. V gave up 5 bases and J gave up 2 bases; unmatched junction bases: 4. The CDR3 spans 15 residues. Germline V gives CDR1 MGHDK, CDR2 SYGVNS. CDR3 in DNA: TGTGCCAGCAGTAGGACAGGGGAGGCTGGAAACACCATATATTTT. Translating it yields CASSRTGEAGNTIYF.

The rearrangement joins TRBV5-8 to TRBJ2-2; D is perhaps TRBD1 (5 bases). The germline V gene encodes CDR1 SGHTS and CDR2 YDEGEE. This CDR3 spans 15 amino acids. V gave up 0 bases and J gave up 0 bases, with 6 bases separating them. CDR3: CASSLGQTNTGELFF. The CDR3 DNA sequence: TGTGCCAGCAGCTTGGGACAGACGAACACCGGGGAGCTGTTTTTT.

DNA for the CDR3: TGTGCCTGGAGCCGGGACAGGGGGCGCGAGCAGTACTTC. This encodes CAWSRDRGREQYF. This chain uses TRBV30 with TRBJ2-7; 12 bases fit TRBD1. In germline, CDR1 is GTSNPN, CDR2 SVGIG (reference sequence). Losses at the gene ends were 3 bases for V and 6 bases for J; bases not matched to a gene: 3. The CDR3 is 13 residues long.

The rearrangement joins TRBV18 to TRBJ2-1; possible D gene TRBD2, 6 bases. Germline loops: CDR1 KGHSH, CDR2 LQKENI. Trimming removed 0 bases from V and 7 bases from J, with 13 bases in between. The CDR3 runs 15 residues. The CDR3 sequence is CASSPPNGRGNEQFF. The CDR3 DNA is TGTGCCAGCTCACCACCGAACGGGAGAGGGAATGAGCAGTTCTTC.

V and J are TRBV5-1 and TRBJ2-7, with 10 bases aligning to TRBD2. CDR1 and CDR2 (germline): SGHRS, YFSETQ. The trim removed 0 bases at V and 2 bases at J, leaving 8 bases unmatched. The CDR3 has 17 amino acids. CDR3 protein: CASSLDGSGGTTYEQYF. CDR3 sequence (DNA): TGCGCCAGCAGCTTGGATGGTAGCGGGGGGACTACCTACGAGCAGTACTTC. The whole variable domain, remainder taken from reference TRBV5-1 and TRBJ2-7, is KAGVTQTPRYLIKTRGQQVTLSCSPISGHRSVSWYQQTPGQGLQFLFEYFSETQRNKGNFPGRFSGRQFSNSRSEMNVSTLELGDSALYLCASSLDGSGGTTYEQYFGPGTRLTVT.

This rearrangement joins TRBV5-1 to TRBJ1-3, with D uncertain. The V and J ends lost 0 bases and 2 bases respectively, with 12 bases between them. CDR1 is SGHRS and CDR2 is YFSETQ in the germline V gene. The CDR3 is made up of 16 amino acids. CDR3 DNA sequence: TGCGCCAGCAGCTTGGCCGGTAGTGTTGCTGGAAACACCATATATTTT. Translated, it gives CASSLAGSVAGNTIYF.

The DNA of the CDR3 is TGTGCCAGCAGCTTCAAGTATAGCGGGGGTGAATCCTACGAGCAGTACTTC. This gives the protein CASSFKYSGGESYEQYF. The J gene is TRBJ2-7, the V gene TRBV7-2, with 9 bases aligning to TRBD2. V dropped 3 bases and J dropped 1; count of bases not matched to a gene: 10. The CDR3 has 17 amino acids. Germline V gene data show CDR1 as SGHTA and CDR2 as FQGNSA.

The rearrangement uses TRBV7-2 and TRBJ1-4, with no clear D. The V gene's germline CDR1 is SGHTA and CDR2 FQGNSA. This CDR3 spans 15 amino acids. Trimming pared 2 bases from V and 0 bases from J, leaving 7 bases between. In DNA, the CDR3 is TGTGCCAGCAGCTTATTTCAGGCAACTAATGAAAAACTGTTTTTT. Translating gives CASSLFQATNEKLFF.

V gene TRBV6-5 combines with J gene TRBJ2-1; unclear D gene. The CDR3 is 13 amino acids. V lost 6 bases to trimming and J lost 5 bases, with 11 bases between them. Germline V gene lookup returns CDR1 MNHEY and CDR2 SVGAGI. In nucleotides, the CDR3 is TGTGCCAGCAGCCCCTACAGCAACAATGAGCAGTTCTTC. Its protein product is CASSPYSNNEQFF.

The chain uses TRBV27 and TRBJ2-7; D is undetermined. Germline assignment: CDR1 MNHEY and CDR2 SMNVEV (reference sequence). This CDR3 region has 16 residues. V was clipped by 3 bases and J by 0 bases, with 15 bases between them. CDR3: CASSFDIPGNSYEQYF. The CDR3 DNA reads TGTGCCAGCAGTTTTGATATCCCGGGTAACTCCTACGAGCAGTACTTC.

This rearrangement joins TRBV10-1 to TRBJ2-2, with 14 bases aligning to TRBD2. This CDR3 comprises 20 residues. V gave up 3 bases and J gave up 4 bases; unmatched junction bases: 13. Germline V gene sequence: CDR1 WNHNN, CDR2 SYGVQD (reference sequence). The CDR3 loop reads CASSERWRGLAGVFTGELFF. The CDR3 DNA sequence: TGCGCCAGCAGTGAAAGGTGGAGGGGACTAGCGGGAGTATTCACCGGGGAGCTGTTTTTT.

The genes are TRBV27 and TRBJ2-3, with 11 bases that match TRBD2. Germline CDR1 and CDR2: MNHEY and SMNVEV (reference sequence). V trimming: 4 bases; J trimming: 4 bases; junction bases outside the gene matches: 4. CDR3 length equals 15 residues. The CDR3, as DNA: TGTGCCAGCAGTTCCACTAGCGGGAGTGCAGATACGCAGTATTTT. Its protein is CASSSTSGSADTQYF.

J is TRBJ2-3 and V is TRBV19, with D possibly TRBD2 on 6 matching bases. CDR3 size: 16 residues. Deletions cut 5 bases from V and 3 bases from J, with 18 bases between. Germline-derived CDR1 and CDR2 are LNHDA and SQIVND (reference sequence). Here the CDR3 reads CASSPRAGVGTDTQYF. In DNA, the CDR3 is TGTGCCAGTAGTCCACGAGCGGGTGTGGGGACAGATACGCAGTATTTT.

DNA of the CDR3: TGTGCCAGCACGAGGGCCGTTTTGCGGGAGCAGTACTTC. Its protein product is CASTRAVLREQYF. The V call is TRBV28, the J call TRBJ2-7; a weak D match, TRBD2 (5 bases). CDR3 length: 13 residues. Germline CDR1 reads MDHEN; CDR2 reads SYDVKM. With 7 bases removed from V and 7 bases from J, the gap between germline ends came to 17 bases.

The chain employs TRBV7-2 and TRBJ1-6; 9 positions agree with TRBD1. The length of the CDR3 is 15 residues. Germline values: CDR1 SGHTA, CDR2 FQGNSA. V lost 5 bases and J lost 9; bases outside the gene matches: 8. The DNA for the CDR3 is TGTGCCAGCAGCCCGCTACAGGGGGCGAGTTCACCCCTCCACTTT. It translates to CASSPLQGASSPLHF.

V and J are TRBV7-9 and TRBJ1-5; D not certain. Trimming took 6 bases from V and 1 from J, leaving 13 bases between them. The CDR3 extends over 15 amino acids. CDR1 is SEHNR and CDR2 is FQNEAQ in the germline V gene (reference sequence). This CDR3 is CASSEDGGSNQPQHF. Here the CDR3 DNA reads TGTGCCAGCAGTGAGGACGGAGGGAGCAATCAGCCCCAGCATTTT.

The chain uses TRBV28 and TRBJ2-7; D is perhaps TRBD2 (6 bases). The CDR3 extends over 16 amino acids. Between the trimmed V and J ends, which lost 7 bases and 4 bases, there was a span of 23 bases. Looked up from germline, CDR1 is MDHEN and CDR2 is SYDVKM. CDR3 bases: TGTGCCAGCACCCCTTCCGGGACTCAGGGATTGTACGAGCAGTACTTC. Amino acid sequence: CASTPSGTQGLYEQYF. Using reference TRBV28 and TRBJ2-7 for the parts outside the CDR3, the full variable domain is DVKVTQSSRYLVKRTGEKVFLECVQDMDHENMFWYRQDPGLGLRLIYFSYDVKMKEKGDIPEGYSVSREKKERFSLILESASTNQTSMYLCASTPSGTQGLYEQYFGPGTRLTVT.

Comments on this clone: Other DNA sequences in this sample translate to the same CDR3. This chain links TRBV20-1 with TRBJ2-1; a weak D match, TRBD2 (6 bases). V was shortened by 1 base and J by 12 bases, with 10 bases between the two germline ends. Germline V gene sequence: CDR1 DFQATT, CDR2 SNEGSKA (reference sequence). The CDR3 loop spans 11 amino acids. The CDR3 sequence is CSARVGTGQFF. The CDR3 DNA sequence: TGCAGTGCTAGAGTTGGGACTGGGCAGTTCTTC.

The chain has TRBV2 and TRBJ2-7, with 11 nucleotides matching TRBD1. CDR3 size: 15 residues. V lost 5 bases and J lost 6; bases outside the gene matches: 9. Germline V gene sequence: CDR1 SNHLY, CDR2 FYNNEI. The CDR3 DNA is TGTGCCAGCAGTTACAGGACAGGGGGCCACGTCGAGCAGTACTTC. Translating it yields CASSYRTGGHVEQYF.

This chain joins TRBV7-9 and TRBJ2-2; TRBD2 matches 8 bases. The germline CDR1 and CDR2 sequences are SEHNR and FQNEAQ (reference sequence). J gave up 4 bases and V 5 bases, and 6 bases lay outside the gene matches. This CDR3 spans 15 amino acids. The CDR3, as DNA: TGTGCCAGCAGCCGGGGGGGGGCCTCCACCGGGGAGCTGTTTTTT. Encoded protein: CASSRGGASTGELFF.

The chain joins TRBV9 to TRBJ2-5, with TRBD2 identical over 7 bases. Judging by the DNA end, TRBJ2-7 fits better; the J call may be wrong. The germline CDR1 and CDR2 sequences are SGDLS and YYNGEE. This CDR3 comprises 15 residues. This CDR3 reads CASSRSGVSSYEQYF. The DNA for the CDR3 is TGTGCCAGCAGCCGCAGCGGGGTTAGCTCCTACGAGCAGTACTTC.

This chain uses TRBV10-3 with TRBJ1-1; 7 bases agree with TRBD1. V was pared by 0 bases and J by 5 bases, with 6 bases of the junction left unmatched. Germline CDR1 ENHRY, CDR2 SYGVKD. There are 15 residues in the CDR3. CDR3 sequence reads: CAISESETGSTEAFF. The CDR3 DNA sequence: TGTGCCATCAGTGAGTCAGAGACAGGGTCTACTGAAGCTTTCTTT.

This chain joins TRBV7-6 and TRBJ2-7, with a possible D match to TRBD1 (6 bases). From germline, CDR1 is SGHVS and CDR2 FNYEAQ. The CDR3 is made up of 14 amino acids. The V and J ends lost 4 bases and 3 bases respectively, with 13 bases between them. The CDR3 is CASSSTDRNYEQYF. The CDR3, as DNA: TGTGCCAGCAGCTCTACGGACAGAAACTACGAGCAGTACTTC.

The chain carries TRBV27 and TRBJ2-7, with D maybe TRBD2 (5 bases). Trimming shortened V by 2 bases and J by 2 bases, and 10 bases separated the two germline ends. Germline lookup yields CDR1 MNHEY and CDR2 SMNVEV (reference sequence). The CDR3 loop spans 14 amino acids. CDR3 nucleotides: TGTGCCAGCAGTTTAATGATGGGAGCCTACGAGCAGTACTTC. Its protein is CASSLMMGAYEQYF.

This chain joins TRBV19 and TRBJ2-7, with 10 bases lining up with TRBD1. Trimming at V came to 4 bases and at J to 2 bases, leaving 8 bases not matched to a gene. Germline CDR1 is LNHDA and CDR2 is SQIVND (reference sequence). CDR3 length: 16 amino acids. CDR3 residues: CASSTGSGTGAYEQYF. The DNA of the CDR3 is TGTGCCAGTAGTACGGGCTCCGGGACAGGGGCCTACGAGCAGTACTTC.

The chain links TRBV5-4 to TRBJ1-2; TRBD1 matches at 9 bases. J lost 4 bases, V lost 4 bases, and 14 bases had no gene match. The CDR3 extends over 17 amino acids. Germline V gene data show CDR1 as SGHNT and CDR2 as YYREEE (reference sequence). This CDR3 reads CASSLLGQGNFAYGYTF. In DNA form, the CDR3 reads TGTGCCAGCAGCCTACTAGGACAGGGGAATTTTGCCTATGGCTACACCTTC.

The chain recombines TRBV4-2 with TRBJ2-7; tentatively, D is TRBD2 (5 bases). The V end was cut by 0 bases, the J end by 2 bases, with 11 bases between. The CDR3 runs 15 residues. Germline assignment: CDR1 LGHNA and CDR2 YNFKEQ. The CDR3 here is CASSQEGSGTYEQYF. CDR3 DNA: TGTGCCAGCAGCCAAGAGGGCAGCGGTACCTACGAGCAGTACTTC.